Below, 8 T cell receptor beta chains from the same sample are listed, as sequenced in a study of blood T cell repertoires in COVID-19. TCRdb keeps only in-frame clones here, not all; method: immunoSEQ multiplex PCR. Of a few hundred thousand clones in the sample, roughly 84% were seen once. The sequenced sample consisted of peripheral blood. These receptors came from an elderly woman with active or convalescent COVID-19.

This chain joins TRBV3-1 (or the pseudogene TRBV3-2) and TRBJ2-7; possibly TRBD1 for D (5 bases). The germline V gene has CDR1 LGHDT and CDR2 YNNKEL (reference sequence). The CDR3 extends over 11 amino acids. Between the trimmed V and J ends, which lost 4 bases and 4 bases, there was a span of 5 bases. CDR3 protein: CASSPGYEQYF. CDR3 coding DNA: TGTGCCAGCAGCCCAGGGTACGAGCAGTACTTC.

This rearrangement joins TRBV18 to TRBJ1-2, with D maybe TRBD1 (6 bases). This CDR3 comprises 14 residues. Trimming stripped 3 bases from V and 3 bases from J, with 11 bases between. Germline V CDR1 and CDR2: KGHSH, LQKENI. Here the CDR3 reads CASSPTGTHYGYTF. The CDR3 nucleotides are TGTGCCAGCTCACCTACAGGGACCCACTATGGCTACACCTTC.

The CDR3 reads CASSYRGTGGRTEAFF. The CDR3 region has the DNA TGTGCCAGCAGTTACAGGGGCACAGGGGGCCGCACTGAAGCTTTCTTT. The chain recombines TRBV6-5 with TRBJ1-1; 9 bases map to TRBD1. The CDR3 is made up of 16 amino acids. Trimming cost V 2 bases and J 4 bases; bases outside gene matches: 8. Germline V gives CDR1 MNHEY, CDR2 SVGAGI.

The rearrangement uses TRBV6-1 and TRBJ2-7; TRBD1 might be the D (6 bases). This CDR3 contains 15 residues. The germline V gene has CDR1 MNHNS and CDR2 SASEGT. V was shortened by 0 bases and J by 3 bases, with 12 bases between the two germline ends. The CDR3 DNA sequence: TGTGCCAGCAGTGAAGCGGGACACGAGGGCTACGAGCAGTACTTC. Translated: CASSEAGHEGYEQYF.

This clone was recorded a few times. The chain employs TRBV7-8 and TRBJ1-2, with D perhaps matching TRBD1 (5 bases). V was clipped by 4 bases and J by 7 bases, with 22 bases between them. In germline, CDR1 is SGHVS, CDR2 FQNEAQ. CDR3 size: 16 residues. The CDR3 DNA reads TGTGCCAGCAGCTCCCAGGAGAAACAGGCCTTAAGTGGCTACACCTTC. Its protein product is CASSSQEKQALSGYTF.

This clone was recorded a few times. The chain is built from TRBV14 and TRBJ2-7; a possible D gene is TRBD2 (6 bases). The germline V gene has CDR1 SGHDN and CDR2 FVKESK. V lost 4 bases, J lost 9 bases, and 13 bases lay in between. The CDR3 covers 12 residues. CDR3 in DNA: TGTGCCAGCAGCCCTGGACACGGGAGGCAGTACTTC. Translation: CASSPGHGRQYF.

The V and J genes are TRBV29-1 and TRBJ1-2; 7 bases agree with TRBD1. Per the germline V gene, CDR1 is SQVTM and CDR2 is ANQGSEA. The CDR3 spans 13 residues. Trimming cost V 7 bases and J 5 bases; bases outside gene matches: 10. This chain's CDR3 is CSAMTGSRYGYTF. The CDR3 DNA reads TGCAGCGCCATGACAGGGTCTCGGTATGGCTACACCTTC. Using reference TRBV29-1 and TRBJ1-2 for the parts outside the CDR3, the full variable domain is SAVISQKPSRDICQRGTSLTIQCQVDSQVTMMFWYRQQPGQSLTLIATANQGSEATYESGFVIDKFPISRPNLTFSTLTVSNMSPEDSSIYLCSAMTGSRYGYTFGSGTRLTVV.

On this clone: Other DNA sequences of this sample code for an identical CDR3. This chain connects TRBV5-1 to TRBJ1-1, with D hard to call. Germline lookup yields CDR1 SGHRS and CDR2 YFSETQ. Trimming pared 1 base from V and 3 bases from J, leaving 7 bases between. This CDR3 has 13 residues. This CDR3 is CASSLKLDTEAFF. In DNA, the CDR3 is TGCGCCAGCAGCTTGAAACTTGACACTGAAGCTTTCTTT.